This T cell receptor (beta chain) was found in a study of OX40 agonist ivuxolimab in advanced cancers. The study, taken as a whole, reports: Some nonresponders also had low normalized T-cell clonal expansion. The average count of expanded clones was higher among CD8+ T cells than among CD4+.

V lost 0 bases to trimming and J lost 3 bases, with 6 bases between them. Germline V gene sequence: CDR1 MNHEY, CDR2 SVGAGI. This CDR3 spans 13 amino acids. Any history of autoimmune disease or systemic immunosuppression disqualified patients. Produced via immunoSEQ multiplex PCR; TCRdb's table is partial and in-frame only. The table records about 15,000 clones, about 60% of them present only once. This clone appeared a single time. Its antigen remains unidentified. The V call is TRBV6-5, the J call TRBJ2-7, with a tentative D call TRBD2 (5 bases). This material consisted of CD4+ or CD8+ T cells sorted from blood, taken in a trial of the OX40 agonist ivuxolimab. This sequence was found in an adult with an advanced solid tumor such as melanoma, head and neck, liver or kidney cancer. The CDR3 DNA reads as TGTGCCAGCAGTTACTCTCGGGGCTACGAGCAGTACTTC. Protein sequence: CASSYSRGYEQYF.